The clone carrying this T cell receptor (beta chain) was found a few times. The length of the CDR3 is 15 residues. Germline V CDR1 and CDR2: SGDLS, YYNGEE. Trimming stripped 3 bases from V and 2 bases from J, with 12 bases between. These data are taken from a study of blood T cells in healthy people across ages. Using a J-beta primer mix together with a sample-barcoded 5' primer, a second PCR was run for about 6 to 12 cycles. TCRdb passed the 5' RACE reads through MiXCR, listing each CDR3 protein once. The sample has about 580,000 distinct CDR3 sequences, around half seen once. Sequenced input: blood. The receptor comes from an elderly man in good health. The V gene is TRBV9, the J gene TRBJ2-1; the D gene could be TRBD1 or TRBD2 (5 bases each). The CDR3 coding sequence is TGTGCCAGCAGCGGCCGGGACGGAACCTACAATGAGCAGTTCTTC. Its protein is CASSGRDGTYNEQFF.